This is a list of T cell receptor beta chains from one sample in a study of cytotoxic CD8 clonotypes in ibrutinib-treated CLL. Assay used: immunoSEQ multiplex PCR; TCRdb lists only in-frame clones, some missing. The sample lists hundreds of thousands of clones, approximately 67% seen once, with about 5.9% in the top ten. Sequencing used PBMCs, obtained after 36 months of ibrutinib treatment. Every receptor here comes from a human donor with chronic lymphocytic leukemia. Each CDR3 is given with its conserved first and last residue. The order of the fields is clone size, J gene, V gene, D gene, CDR3 protein, CDR3 DNA. A D gene is named only where the DNA matches it firmly. Not all rows give a size; the values are once, few, many and, for expanded clones, a class.

clone size: .
J gene: TRBJ2-3
V gene: TRBV27
D gene: TRBD1
CDR3 protein: CASSYGQGTDTQYF
CDR3 DNA: TGTGCCAGCAGTTACGGACAGGGGACAGATACGCAGTATTTT

clone size: .
J gene: TRBJ2-2
V gene: TRBV7-9
D gene: TRBD2
CDR3 protein: CASSRLAGATGELFF
CDR3 DNA: TGTGCCAGCAGCCGACTAGCGGGGGCTACCGGGGAGCTGTTTTTT

clone size: .
J gene: TRBJ2-7
V gene: TRBV28
D gene: .
CDR3 protein: CASKWDGNTYEQYF
CDR3 DNA: TGTGCCAGCAAGTGGGACGGGAACACCTACGAGCAGTACTTC

clone size: .
J gene: TRBJ2-1
V gene: TRBV29-1
D gene: .
CDR3 protein: CSVEGGDLDLNEQFF
CDR3 DNA: TGCAGCGTTGAAGGGGGAGATTTAGACCTCAATGAGCAGTTCTTC

clone size: .
J gene: TRBJ2-1
V gene: TRBV7-2
D gene: .
CDR3 protein: CASSYRDNSYNEQFF
CDR3 DNA: TGTGCCAGCAGCTACCGGGACAACTCCTACAATGAGCAGTTCTTC

clone size: once
J gene: TRBJ2-7
V gene: TRBV6-5
D gene: .
CDR3 protein: CASSHSDGYEQYF
CDR3 DNA: TGTGCCAGCAGTCACTCGGACGGGTACGAGCAGTACTTC

clone size: .
J gene: TRBJ2-7
V gene: TRBV27
D gene: TRBD2
CDR3 protein: CASSLSGLAPYEQYF
CDR3 DNA: TGTGCCAGCAGTTTATCCGGACTAGCTCCCTACGAGCAGTACTTC

clone size: few
J gene: TRBJ2-3
V gene: TRBV9
D gene: TRBD2
CDR3 protein: CASSVGLAAGDTQYF
CDR3 DNA: TGTGCCAGCAGCGTAGGACTAGCGGCGGGGGATACGCAGTATTTT

clone size: .
J gene: TRBJ2-7
V gene: TRBV7-2
D gene: TRBD1
CDR3 protein: CASSFYRGPYEQYF
CDR3 DNA: TGTGCCAGCAGCTTTTACAGGGGGCCCTACGAGCAGTACTTC

clone size: .
J gene: TRBJ2-4
V gene: TRBV7-2
D gene: .
CDR3 protein: CASSLDSPRGPKNIQYF
CDR3 DNA: TGTGCCAGCAGCTTAGATAGCCCTCGGGGCCCCAAAAACATTCAGTACTTC

clone size: .
J gene: TRBJ2-6
V gene: TRBV2
D gene: TRBD1
CDR3 protein: CASRGTGTEFSSGANVLTF
CDR3 DNA: TGTGCCAGCAGGGGGACAGGGACAGAATTTTCCTCTGGGGCCAACGTCCTGACTTTC

clone size: .
J gene: TRBJ2-7
V gene: TRBV9
D gene: .
CDR3 protein: CASSAGRQRSYEQYF
CDR3 DNA: TGTGCCAGCAGCGCGGGGAGACAGCGGTCCTACGAGCAGTACTTC

clone size: once
J gene: TRBJ2-7
V gene: TRBV5-1
D gene: TRBD2
CDR3 protein: CASSLGGLGYEQYF
CDR3 DNA: TGCGCCAGCAGCTTGGGAGGACTAGGCTACGAGCAGTACTTC

clone size: .
J gene: TRBJ1-2
V gene: TRBV27
D gene: TRBD1
CDR3 protein: CASSPGHGQGAFYGYTF
CDR3 DNA: TGTGCCAGCAGTCCTGGCCACGGACAGGGGGCATTCTATGGCTACACCTTC

clone size: once
J gene: TRBJ2-3
V gene: TRBV7-2
D gene: .
CDR3 protein: CASSLVAGGRDTQYF
CDR3 DNA: TGTGCCAGCAGCTTAGTCGCGGGTGGCAGGGATACGCAGTATTTT

clone size: .
J gene: TRBJ2-5
V gene: TRBV7-2
D gene: .
CDR3 protein: CASSPTSGGARGETQYF
CDR3 DNA: TGTGCCAGCAGCCCAACCTCCGGGGGGGCCAGGGGGGAGACCCAGTACTTC

clone size: .
J gene: TRBJ1-3
V gene: TRBV6-1
D gene: TRBD1
CDR3 protein: CASSVGQFGNTIYF
CDR3 DNA: TGTGCCAGCAGTGTGGGACAGTTTGGAAACACCATATATTTT

clone size: .
J gene: TRBJ2-7
V gene: TRBV5-1
D gene: .
CDR3 protein: CASSLAGDRAYEQYF
CDR3 DNA: TGCGCCAGCAGCTTGGCCGGAGACAGAGCCTACGAGCAGTACTTC

clone size: .
J gene: TRBJ2-2
V gene: TRBV29-1
D gene: TRBD1
CDR3 protein: CSVGGATGSTGELFF
CDR3 DNA: TGCAGCGTTGGAGGCGCGACAGGGTCTACCGGGGAGCTGTTTTTT

clone size: once
J gene: TRBJ2-3
V gene: TRBV10-3
D gene: TRBD2
CDR3 protein: CAISDGTTAQADTQYF
CDR3 DNA: TGTGCCATCAGTGATGGGACTACCGCCCAAGCGGATACGCAGTATTTT

clone size: few
J gene: TRBJ1-6
V gene: TRBV6-1
D gene: .
CDR3 protein: CASSEEASSYNSPLHF
CDR3 DNA: TGTGCCAGCAGTGAAGAGGCGAGCTCCTATAATTCACCCCTCCACTTT

clone size: .
J gene: TRBJ2-5
V gene: TRBV29-1
D gene: TRBD1
CDR3 protein: CSVGRQGAFEETQYF
CDR3 DNA: TGCAGCGTTGGGAGACAGGGGGCGTTTGAAGAGACCCAGTACTTC